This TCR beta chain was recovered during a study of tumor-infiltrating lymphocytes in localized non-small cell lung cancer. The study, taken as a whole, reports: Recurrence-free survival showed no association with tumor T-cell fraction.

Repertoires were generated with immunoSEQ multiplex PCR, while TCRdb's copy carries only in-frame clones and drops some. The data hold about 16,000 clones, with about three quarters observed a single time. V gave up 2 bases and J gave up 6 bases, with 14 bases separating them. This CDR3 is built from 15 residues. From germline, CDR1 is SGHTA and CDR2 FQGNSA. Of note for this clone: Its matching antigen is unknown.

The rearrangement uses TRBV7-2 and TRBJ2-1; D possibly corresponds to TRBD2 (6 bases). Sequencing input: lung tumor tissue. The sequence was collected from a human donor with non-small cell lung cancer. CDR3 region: CASSLQGGTVNEQFF. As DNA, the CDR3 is TGTGCCAGCAGCTTACAAGGAGGGACGGTCAATGAGCAGTTCTTC.